Listed below are T cell receptor beta chains from one sample, sequenced in a study of blood T cells in healthy people across ages. TCRdb re-called the 5' RACE reads through MiXCR, storing one row per CDR3 protein. The sample lists about 670,000 distinct CDR3 sequences; over 40% were seen once. Sequenced material: blood. The receptors stem from an elderly woman in good health. Both conserved end residues are part of each CDR3. The D gene is left open where the match is weak. Clone size is not always given. Where it is, it says once, few, many or a class for expanded clones.

D	V	size	J	DNA	CDR3
TRBD2	TRBV29-1	.	TRBJ2-3	TGCAGCGTGGGACTAGCGGGAGGGACAGATACGCAGTATTTT	CSVGLAGGTDTQYF
.	TRBV12-3/TRBV12-4	.	TRBJ1-1	TGTGCCAGCAGCCGAGCGGGGGTTCAAGAAGCTTTCTTT	CASSRAGVQEAFF
TRBD1	TRBV10-2	.	TRBJ2-1	TGCGCCAGCAGAACCGGGACAGCCTACTACAATGAGCAGTTCTTC	CASRTGTAYYNEQFF
.	TRBV4-1	.	TRBJ1-2	TGCGCCAGCAGCCAAGGGGAGGGGGAGGGCTACACCTTC	CASSQGEGEGYTF
.	TRBV3-1	few	TRBJ2-2	TGTGCCAGCAGCGGACGAGGCACCGGGGAGCTGTTTTTT	CASSGRGTGELFF
.	TRBV3-1	few	TRBJ2-7	TGTGCCAGCAGCCAAGGGGCGGCCTACCTCGAGCAGTACTTC	CASSQGAAYLEQYF
.	TRBV6-5	many	TRBJ1-6	TGTGCCAGCAGTTACTCGACACACCCCTATAATTCACCCCTCCACTTT	CASSYSTHPYNSPLHF
.	TRBV3-1	.	TRBJ1-1	TGTGCCAGCAGCCAATGGCCTTGTTTGGCTTTCTTT	CASSQWPCLAFF
.	TRBV6-5	few	TRBJ2-1	TGTGCCAGCAGTTACGACGGTGGGTCCTACAATGAGCAGTTCTTC	CASSYDGGSYNEQFF
.	TRBV11-2	once	TRBJ2-7	TGTGCCAGCAGCTCGGCTGGCGAGCTGTACTTC	CASSSAGELYF
.	TRBV12-3/TRBV12-4	.	TRBJ1-1	TGTGCCAGCAGTCCCGGTCCTCCTACGAACACTGAAGCTTTCTTT	CASSPGPPTNTEAFF
.	TRBV9	.	TRBJ2-5	TGTGCCAGTAGCGTAGGTGGAGCCGACCAAGAGACCCAGTACTTC	CASSVGGADQETQYF
TRBD1	TRBV20-1	.	TRBJ2-7	TGCAGTGCTGAGGGACAGCACCCACCCTACGAGCAGTACTTC	CSAEGQHPPYEQYF
TRBD1	TRBV3-1	.	TRBJ1-5	TGTGCCAGCAGCCAAACCCGACAGGGACGTCGGGGTCAGCCCCAGCATTTT	CASSQTRQGRRGQPQHF
.	TRBV3-1	few	TRBJ2-2	TGTGCCAGCAGCCAACACGACGGGACCGGGGAGCTGTTTTTT	CASSQHDGTGELFF
TRBD2	TRBV5-1	few	TRBJ2-2	TGCGCCAGCAGCCCTGGACTAGCGGGAGTCCCCGGGACCGGGGAGCTGTTTTTT	CASSPGLAGVPGTGELFF
.	TRBV7-2	many	TRBJ2-7	TGTGCCAGCAACCGGAAGCACGAGCAGTACTTC	CASNRKHEQYF
TRBD1	TRBV12-3/TRBV12-4	many	TRBJ2-3	TGTGCCAGCAGCCCCAACAGGGGGCAAGGAGATACGCAGTATTTT	CASSPNRGQGDTQYF
.	TRBV28	many	TRBJ2-1	TGTGCCAGCAGGACTCGGGGGTTTGGCTCTTCCACCAATGAGCAGTTCTTC	CASRTRGFGSSTNEQFF
.	TRBV10-3	.	TRBJ2-5	TGTGCCATCAGTGAGTCCGGGCCGCGGGAGACCCAGTACTTC	CAISESGPRETQYF